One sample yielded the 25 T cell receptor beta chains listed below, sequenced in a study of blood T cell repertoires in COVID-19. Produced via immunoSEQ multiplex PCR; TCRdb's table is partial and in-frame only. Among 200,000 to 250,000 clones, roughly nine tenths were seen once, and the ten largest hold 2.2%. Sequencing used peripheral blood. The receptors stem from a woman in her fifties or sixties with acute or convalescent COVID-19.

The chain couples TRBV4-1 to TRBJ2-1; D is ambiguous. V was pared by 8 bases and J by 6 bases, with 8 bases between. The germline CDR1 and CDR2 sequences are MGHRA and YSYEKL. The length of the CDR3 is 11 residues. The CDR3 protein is CASGSGNEQFF. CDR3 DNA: TGCGCCAGCGGCTCGGGCAATGAGCAGTTCTTC.

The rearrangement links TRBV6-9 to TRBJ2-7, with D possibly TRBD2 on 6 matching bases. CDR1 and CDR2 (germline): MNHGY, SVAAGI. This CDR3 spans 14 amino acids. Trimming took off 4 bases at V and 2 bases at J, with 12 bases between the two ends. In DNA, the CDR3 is TGTGCCAGCAGTTTGAGCGGGTACACCTACGAGCAGTACTTC. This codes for CASSLSGYTYEQYF.

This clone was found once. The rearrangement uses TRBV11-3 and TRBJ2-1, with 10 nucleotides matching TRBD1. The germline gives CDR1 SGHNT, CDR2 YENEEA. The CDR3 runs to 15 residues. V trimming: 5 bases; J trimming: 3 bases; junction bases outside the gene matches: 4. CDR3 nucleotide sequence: TGTGCCAGCAGCCAGGGACAGGGGCTCTACAATGAGCAGTTCTTC. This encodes CASSQGQGLYNEQFF.

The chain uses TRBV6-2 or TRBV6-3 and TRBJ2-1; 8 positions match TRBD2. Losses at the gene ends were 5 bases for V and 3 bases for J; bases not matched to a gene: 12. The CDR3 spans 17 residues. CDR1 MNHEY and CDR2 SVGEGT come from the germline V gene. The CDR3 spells CASSRRTPGGVYNEQFF. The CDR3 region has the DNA TGTGCCAGCAGTAGAAGAACGCCCGGGGGGGTCTACAATGAGCAGTTCTTC.

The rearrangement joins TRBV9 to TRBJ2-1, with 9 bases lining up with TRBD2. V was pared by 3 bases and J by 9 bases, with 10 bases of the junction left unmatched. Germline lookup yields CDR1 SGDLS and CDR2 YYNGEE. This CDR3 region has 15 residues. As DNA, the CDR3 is TGTGCCAGCAGCGCCTTAGCGGGGGCGGTGGGTGAGCAGTTCTTC. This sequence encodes CASSALAGAVGEQFF.

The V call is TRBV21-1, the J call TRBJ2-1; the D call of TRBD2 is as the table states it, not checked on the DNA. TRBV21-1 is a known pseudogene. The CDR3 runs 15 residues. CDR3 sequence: CASRGGAGAGNEQFF. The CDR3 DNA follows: TGTGCCAGCAGGGGAGGGGCAGGGGCAGGGAATGAGCAGTTCTTC.

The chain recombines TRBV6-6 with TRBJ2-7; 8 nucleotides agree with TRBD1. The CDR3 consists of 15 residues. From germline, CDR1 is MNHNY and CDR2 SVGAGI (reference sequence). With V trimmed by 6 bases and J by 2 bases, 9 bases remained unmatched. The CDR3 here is CASSEPGQATYEQYF. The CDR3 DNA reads TGTGCCAGCAGCGAACCGGGACAGGCAACCTACGAGCAGTACTTC.

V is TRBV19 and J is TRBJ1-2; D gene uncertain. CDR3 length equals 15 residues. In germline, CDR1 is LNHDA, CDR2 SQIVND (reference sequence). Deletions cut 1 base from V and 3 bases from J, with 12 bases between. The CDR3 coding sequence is TGTGCCAGTAGTATAGCGGTCCTAGCGGACTATGGCTACACCTTC. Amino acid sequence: CASSIAVLADYGYTF.

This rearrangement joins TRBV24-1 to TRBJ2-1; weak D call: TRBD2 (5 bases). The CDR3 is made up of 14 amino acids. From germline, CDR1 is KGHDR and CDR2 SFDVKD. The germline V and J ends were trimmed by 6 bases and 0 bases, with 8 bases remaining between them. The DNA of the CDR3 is TGTGCCACCAGTCGGGGTGACTCCTACAATGAGCAGTTCTTC. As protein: CATSRGDSYNEQFF.

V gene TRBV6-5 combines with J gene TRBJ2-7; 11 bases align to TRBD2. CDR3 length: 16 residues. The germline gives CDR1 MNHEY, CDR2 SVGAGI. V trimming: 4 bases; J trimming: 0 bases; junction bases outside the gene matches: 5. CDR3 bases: TGTGCCAGCAGTTTACTAGCGGGGGTGTCCTCCTACGAGCAGTACTTC. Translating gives CASSLLAGVSSYEQYF.

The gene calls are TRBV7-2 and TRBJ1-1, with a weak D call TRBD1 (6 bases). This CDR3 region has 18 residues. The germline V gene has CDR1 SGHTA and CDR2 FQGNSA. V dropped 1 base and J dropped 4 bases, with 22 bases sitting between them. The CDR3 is CASSLVPGHSRVSTEAFF. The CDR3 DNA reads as TGTGCCAGCAGCTTAGTCCCGGGACACTCGAGAGTAAGCACTGAAGCTTTCTTT.

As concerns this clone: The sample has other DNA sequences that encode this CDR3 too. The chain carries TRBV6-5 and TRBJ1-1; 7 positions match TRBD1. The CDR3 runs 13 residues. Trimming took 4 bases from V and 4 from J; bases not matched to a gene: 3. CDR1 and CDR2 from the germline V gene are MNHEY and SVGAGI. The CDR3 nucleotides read TGTGCCAGCAGTTTCCCAGGGGGCACTGAAGCTTTCTTT. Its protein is CASSFPGGTEAFF.

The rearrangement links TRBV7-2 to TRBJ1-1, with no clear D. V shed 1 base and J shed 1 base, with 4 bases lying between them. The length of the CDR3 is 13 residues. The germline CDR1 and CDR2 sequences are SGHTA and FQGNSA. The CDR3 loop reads CASSLGRNTEAFF. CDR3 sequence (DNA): TGTGCCAGCAGCTTAGGCAGGAACACTGAAGCTTTCTTT.

As DNA, the CDR3 is TGTGCCAGCAGGAGAGACAGGGGTGACAATCAGCCCCAGCATTTT. It translates to CASRRDRGDNQPQHF. The chain employs TRBV2 and TRBJ1-5; TRBD1 matches at 8 bases. Germline V lookup: CDR1 SNHLY, CDR2 FYNNEI. Unmatched junction bases numbered 7, after V lost 6 bases and J lost 3 bases. This CDR3 is 15 amino acids long.

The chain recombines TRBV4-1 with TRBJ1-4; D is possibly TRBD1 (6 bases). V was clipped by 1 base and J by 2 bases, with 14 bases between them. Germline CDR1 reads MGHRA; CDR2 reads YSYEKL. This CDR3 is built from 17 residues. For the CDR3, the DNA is TGCGCCAGCAGCCAAGGGTCGAGGGGGGGGACTAATGAAAAACTGTTTTTT. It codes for CASSQGSRGGTNEKLFF.

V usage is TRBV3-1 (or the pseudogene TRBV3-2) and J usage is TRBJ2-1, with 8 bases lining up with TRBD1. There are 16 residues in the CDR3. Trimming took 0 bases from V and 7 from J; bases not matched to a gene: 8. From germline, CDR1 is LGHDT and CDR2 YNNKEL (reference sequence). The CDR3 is CASSQDRQGKWNEQFF. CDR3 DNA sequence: TGTGCCAGCAGCCAAGATCGACAGGGGAAGTGGAATGAGCAGTTCTTC.

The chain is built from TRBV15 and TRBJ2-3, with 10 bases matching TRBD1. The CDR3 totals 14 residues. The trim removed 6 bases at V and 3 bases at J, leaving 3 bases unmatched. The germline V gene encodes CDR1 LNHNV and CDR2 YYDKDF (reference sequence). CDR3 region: CATRGTGVTDTQYF. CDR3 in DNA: TGTGCCACCAGGGGGACAGGGGTGACAGATACGCAGTATTTT.

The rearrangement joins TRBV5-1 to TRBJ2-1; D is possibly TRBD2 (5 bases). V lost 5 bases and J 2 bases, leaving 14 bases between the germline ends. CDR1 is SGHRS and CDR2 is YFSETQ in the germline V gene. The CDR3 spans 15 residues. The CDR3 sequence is CASSWTDSTYNEQFF. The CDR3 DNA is TGCGCCAGCAGTTGGACTGATTCGACCTACAATGAGCAGTTCTTC.

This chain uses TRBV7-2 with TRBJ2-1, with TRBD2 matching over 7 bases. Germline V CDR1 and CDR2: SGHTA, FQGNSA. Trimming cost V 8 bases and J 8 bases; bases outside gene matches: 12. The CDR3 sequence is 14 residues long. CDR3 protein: CASGSSGGFYEQFF. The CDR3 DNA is TGTGCCAGCGGATCTTCCGGGGGGTTCTATGAGCAGTTCTTC.

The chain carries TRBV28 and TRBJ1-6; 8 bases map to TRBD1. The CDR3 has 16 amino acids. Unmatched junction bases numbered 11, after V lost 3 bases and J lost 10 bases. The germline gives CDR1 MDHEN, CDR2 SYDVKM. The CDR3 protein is CASSLGYRTGRSPLHF. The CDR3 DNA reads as TGTGCCAGCAGTTTGGGGTACAGGACAGGGCGGTCACCCCTCCACTTT.

The CDR3 bases are TGTGCCAGCAGCTTGGGAGACTCTGGAAACACCATATATTTT. Amino acids: CASSLGDSGNTIYF. This chain connects TRBV5-4 to TRBJ1-3; D is ambiguous. Deletions cut 0 bases from V and 0 bases from J, with 4 bases between. CDR1 and CDR2 (germline): SGHNT, YYREEE (reference sequence). This CDR3 spans 14 amino acids. Full variable domain (outside the CDR3, taken from reference TRBV5-4 and TRBJ1-3): ETGVTQSPTHLIKTRGQQVTLRCSSQSGHNTVSWYQQALGQGPQFIFQYYREEENGRGNFPPRFSGLQFPNYSSELNVNALELDDSALYLCASSLGDSGNTIYFGEGSWLTVV.

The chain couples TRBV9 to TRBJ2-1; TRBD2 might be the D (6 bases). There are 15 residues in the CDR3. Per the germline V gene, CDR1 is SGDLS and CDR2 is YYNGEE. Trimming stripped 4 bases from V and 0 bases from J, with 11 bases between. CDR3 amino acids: CASSLYGGSYNEQFF. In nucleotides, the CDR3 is TGTGCCAGCAGCCTATACGGGGGCTCCTACAATGAGCAGTTCTTC.

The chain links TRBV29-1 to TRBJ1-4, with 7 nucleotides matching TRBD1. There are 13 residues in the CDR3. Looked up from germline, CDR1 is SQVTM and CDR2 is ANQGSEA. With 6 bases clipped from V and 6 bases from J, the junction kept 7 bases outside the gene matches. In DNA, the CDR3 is TGCAGCGTGAAAGGGGACAGTTATGAAAAACTGTTTTTT. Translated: CSVKGDSYEKLFF.

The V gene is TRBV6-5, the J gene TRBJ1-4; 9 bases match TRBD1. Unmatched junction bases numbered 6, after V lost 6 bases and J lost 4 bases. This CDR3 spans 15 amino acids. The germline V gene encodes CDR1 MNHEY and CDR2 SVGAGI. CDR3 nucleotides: TGTGCCAGCAGCTTCAGGGACAGGGATAATGAAAAACTGTTTTTT. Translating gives CASSFRDRDNEKLFF.

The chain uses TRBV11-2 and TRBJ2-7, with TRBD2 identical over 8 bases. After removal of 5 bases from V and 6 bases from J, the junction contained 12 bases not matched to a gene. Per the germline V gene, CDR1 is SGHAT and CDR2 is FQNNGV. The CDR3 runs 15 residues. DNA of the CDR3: TGTGCCAGCAGCCAGACCGCGGGACTAGTTGGCGAGCAGTACTTC. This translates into CASSQTAGLVGEQYF.